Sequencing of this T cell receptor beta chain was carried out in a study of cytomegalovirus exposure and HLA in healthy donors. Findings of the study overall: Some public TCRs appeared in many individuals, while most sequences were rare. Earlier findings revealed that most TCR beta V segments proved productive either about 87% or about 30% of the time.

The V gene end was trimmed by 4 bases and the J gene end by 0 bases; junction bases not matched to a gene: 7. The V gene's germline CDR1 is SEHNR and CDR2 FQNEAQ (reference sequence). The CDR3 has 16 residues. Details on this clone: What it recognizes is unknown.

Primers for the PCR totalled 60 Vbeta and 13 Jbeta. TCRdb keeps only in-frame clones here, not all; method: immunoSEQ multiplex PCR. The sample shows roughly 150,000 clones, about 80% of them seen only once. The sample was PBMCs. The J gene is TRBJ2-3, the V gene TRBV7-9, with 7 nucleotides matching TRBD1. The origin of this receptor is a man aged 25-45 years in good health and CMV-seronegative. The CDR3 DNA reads TGTGCCAGCAGCTCTACAGGGGATGCAAGCACAGATACGCAGTATTTT. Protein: CASSSTGDASTDTQYF.